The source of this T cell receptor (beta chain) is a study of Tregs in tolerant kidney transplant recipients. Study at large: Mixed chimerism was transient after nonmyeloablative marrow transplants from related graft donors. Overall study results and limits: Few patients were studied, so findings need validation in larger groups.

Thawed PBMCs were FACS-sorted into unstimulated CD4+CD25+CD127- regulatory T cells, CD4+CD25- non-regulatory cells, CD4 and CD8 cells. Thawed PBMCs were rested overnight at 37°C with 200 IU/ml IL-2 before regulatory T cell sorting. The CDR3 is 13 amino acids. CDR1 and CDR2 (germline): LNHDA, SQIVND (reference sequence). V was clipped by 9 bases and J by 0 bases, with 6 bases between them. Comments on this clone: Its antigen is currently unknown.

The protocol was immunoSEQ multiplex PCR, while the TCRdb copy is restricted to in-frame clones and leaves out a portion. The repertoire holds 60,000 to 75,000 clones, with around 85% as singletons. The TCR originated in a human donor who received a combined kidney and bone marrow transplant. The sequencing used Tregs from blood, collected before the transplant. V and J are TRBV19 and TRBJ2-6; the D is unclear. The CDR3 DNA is TGTGCCAGCGGCCACTCTGGGGCCAACGTCCTGACTTTC. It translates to CASGHSGANVLTF.